This T cell receptor (beta chain) was documented in a study of blood T cell repertoires in COVID-19. In the study overall: From the United States, Italy and Spain came samples of acute and convalescent COVID-19. Sample material is recorded as cDNA or gDNA derived from T cells, B-cell-depleted T cells, or PBMCs.

TCRdb keeps only in-frame clones here, not all; method: immunoSEQ multiplex PCR. The table shows 200,000 to 300,000 clones, with 87% occurring only once. The germline CDR1 and CDR2 sequences are SEHNR and FQNEAQ (reference sequence). This CDR3 comprises 13 residues. Trimming left V 3 bases short and J 2 bases short, with 8 bases between. The sample comprised peripheral blood. The sequence was obtained from a man in his late teens or twenties with active or convalescent COVID-19. The rearrangement links TRBV7-9 to TRBJ2-7, with a weak D call TRBD2 (6 bases). This CDR3 reads CASSFPGAYEQYF. The DNA of the CDR3 is TGTGCCAGCAGCTTCCCGGGGGCCTACGAGCAGTACTTC. Together with reference TRBV7-9 and TRBJ2-7, the CDR3 gives the full variable domain: DTGVSQNPRHKITKRGQNVTFRCDPISEHNRLYWYRQTLGQGPEFLTYFQNEAQLEKSRLLSDRFSAERPKGSFSTLEIQRTEQGDSAMYLCASSFPGAYEQYFGPGTRLTVT.